Presented here are 22 T cell receptor beta chains from one specimen sequenced in a study of T cells in localized non-small cell lung cancer. The method was immunoSEQ multiplex PCR; TCRdb's version includes in-frame clones alone and lacks a portion of them. There are tens of thousands of clones in the sample; approximately 78% occur only once, and approximately 33% lies in the top ten. The sequencing used peripheral blood, collected before any cancer treatment. These receptor sequences come from a male donor at least 60 years old with stage II squamous cell lung carcinoma.

V and J are TRBV5-1 and TRBJ2-3; possible D gene TRBD2, 5 bases. The V end lost 4 bases, the J end lost 8 bases, and 14 bases lay between the germline ends. This CDR3 spans 13 amino acids. Germline-derived CDR1 and CDR2 are SGHRS and YFSETQ. The DNA for the CDR3 is TGCGCCAGCAGCCAGAGGACGGGGTCTACGCAGTATTTT. Amino acid sequence: CASSQRTGSTQYF. The whole variable domain, filled in from reference TRBV5-1 and TRBJ2-3, reads KAGVTQTPRYLIKTRGQQVTLSCSPISGHRSVSWYQQTPGQGLQFLFEYFSETQRNKGNFPGRFSGRQFSNSRSEMNVSTLELGDSALYLCASSQRTGSTQYFGPGTRLTVL.

The V gene is TRBV19, the J gene TRBJ1-1; 7 bases match TRBD1. Germline trimming cut 5 bases from V and 3 bases from J; bases unmatched to any gene: 6. CDR1 and CDR2 (germline): LNHDA, SQIVND (reference sequence). This CDR3 comprises 14 residues. CDR3 nucleotide sequence: TGTGCCAGTAGTGTCCGGGACAGAGACACTGAAGCTTTCTTT. Protein: CASSVRDRDTEAFF. Looking up the rest from reference TRBV19 and TRBJ1-1 gives the full variable domain: DGGITQSPKYLFRKEGQNVTLSCEQNLNHDAMYWYRQDPGQGLRLIYYSQIVNDFQKGDIAEGYSVSREKKESFPLTVTSAQKNPTAFYLCASSVRDRDTEAFFGQGTRLTVV.

This chain links TRBV9 with TRBJ1-1; a possible D gene is TRBD1 (5 bases). Trimming pared 4 bases from V and 4 bases from J, leaving 8 bases between. The CDR3 contains 12 residues. Germline CDR1 SGDLS, CDR2 YYNGEE. The CDR3 coding sequence is TGTGCCAGCAGCCCTGACAGCACTGAAGCTTTCTTT. It is translated as CASSPDSTEAFF.

The chain links TRBV14 to TRBJ2-7; 7 bases are shared with TRBD1. This CDR3 has 14 amino acids. Germline V gene lookup returns CDR1 SGHDN and CDR2 FVKESK. V gave up 4 bases and J gave up 6 bases; unmatched junction bases: 9. CDR3 bases: TGTGCCAGCAGCCGAAGACAGGGTAGCCCCGAGCAGTACTTC. It specifies CASSRRQGSPEQYF. Variable domain in full (rest from reference TRBV14 and TRBJ2-7): EAGVTQFPSHSVIEKGQTVTLRCDPISGHDNLYWYRRVMGKEIKFLLHFVKESKQDESGMPNNRFLAERTGGTYSTLKVQPAELEDSGVYFCASSRRQGSPEQYFGPGTRLTVT.

The J gene is TRBJ2-7, the V gene TRBV13; no firm D call. The ends were cut back, 2 bases at V and 2 bases at J, with 10 bases in the middle. The length of the CDR3 is 14 residues. Germline CDR1 PRHDT, CDR2 FYEKMQ (reference sequence). CDR3 DNA sequence: TGTGCCAGCAGCTTAACACAGCCTGCCTACGAGCAGTACTTC. It translates to CASSLTQPAYEQYF.

The rearrangement uses TRBV2 and TRBJ1-2, with TRBD1 as a possible D gene (5 bases). The germline CDR1 and CDR2 sequences are SNHLY and FYNNEI. This CDR3 has 12 amino acids. Trimming left V 7 bases short and J 8 bases short, with 14 bases between. Here the CDR3 reads CASTRDSGGYTF. The CDR3 nucleotides read TGTGCCAGCACTCGGGACTCGGGAGGCTACACCTTC.

The V and J genes are TRBV27 and TRBJ1-1; D is uncertain. V was pared by 0 bases and J by 1 base, with 9 bases between. The germline gives CDR1 MNHEY, CDR2 SMNVEV (reference sequence). CDR3 length: 15 residues. DNA of the CDR3: TGTGCCAGCAGTTTATCGCCGGTGGGGAACACTGAAGCTTTCTTT. It codes for CASSLSPVGNTEAFF.

V and J are TRBV30 and TRBJ2-7; D gene uncertain. Germline V CDR1 and CDR2: GTSNPN, SVGIG (reference sequence). CDR3 length equals 16 residues. V shed 3 bases and J shed 1 base, with 19 bases lying between them. CDR3 DNA: TGTGCCTGGAGCCCCTTACACCGGGCCGGATCCTACGAGCAGTACTTC. It specifies CAWSPLHRAGSYEQYF. Complete variable domain (other parts from reference TRBV30 and TRBJ2-7): SQTIHQWPATLVQPVGSPLSLECTVEGTSNPNLYWYRQAAGRGLQLLFYSVGIGQISSEVPQNLSASRPQDRQFILSSKKLLLSDSGFYLCAWSPLHRAGSYEQYFGPGTRLTVT.

The genes are TRBV6-5 and TRBJ1-4; D is unresolved. CDR3 length: 13 amino acids. CDR1 is MNHEY and CDR2 is SVGAGI in the germline V gene. V was trimmed by 5 bases and J by 4 bases, leaving 8 bases between them. The chain's CDR3 is CASSKKGNEKLFF. The CDR3 DNA reads TGTGCCAGCAGTAAAAAGGGTAATGAAAAACTGTTTTTT.

The CDR3 bases are TGTGCCAGCAGTTACCACAGGGGGCTTACAGATACGCAGTATTTT. Translated: CASSYHRGLTDTQYF. The rearrangement joins TRBV6-5 to TRBJ2-3; 9 bases align to TRBD1. The V gene's germline CDR1 is MNHEY and CDR2 SVGAGI. V lost 2 bases, J lost 3 bases, and 3 bases stayed unmatched. The CDR3 covers 15 residues.

The rearrangement uses TRBV5-6 and TRBJ1-4; no firm D call. The V and J ends lost 3 bases and 4 bases respectively, with 7 bases between them. This CDR3 is 13 amino acids long. Germline values: CDR1 SGHDT, CDR2 YYEEEE. The CDR3 DNA is TGTGCCAGCAGCTCAAGGTTTAATGAAAAACTGTTTTTT. Translating it yields CASSSRFNEKLFF.

This clone was recorded once. The V gene is TRBV4-2, the J gene TRBJ2-7; TRBD2 might be the D (5 bases). Trimming removed 3 bases at V and 5 bases at J, with 23 bases between. The CDR3 loop spans 17 amino acids. The germline CDR1 and CDR2 sequences are LGHNA and YNFKEQ. CDR3 coding DNA: TGTGCCAGCAGCCAGGGTCTCCCCCGGGGTGGCGTTAACGAGCAGTACTTC. Its translation is CASSQGLPRGGVNEQYF.

This clone was observed at least ten times. This chain links TRBV6-5 with TRBJ1-2; 7 bases are a match to TRBD1. CDR3 size: 14 residues. V shed 0 bases, J shed 4 bases, and the junction held 2 bases outside the gene matches. Germline assignment: CDR1 MNHEY and CDR2 SVGAGI. The CDR3 DNA is TGTGCCAGCAGTTACTCGGGGGACAGCTATGGCTACACCTTC. Its translation is CASSYSGDSYGYTF.

The V call is TRBV11-2, the J call TRBJ2-7; TRBD1 or TRBD2 may be the D gene (5 bases each). The germline V gene encodes CDR1 SGHAT and CDR2 FQNNGV. The CDR3 loop spans 13 amino acids. V lost 5 bases to trimming and J lost 2 bases, with 10 bases between them. CDR3 sequence: CASSQGPAYEQYF. The CDR3 DNA is TGTGCCAGCAGCCAGGGACCGGCCTACGAGCAGTACTTC. Filled out from reference TRBV11-2 and TRBJ2-7, the complete variable domain reads EAGVAQSPRYKIIEKRQSVAFWCNPISGHATLYWYQQILGQGPKLLIQFQNNGVVDDSQLPKDRFSAERLKGVDSTLKIQPAKLEDSAVYLCASSQGPAYEQYFGPGTRLTVT.

This clone was seen a few times. The chain combines TRBV19 with TRBJ1-2; no firm D call. The CDR3 has 12 residues. Germline lookup yields CDR1 LNHDA and CDR2 SQIVND (reference sequence). Trimming cost V 5 bases and J 3 bases, with 7 bases left between them. CDR3 sequence reads: CASSEAHYGYTF. CDR3 in DNA: TGTGCCAGTAGTGAGGCCCACTATGGCTACACCTTC. Based on the CDR3 plus reference TRBV19 and TRBJ1-2, the full variable domain is DGGITQSPKYLFRKEGQNVTLSCEQNLNHDAMYWYRQDPGQGLRLIYYSQIVNDFQKGDIAEGYSVSREKKESFPLTVTSAQKNPTAFYLCASSEAHYGYTFGSGTRLTVV.

This rearrangement joins TRBV28 to TRBJ1-2, with D perhaps matching TRBD1 (5 bases). CDR3 length equals 13 residues. V gave up 2 bases and J gave up 2 bases, with 6 bases separating them. Germline V gives CDR1 MDHEN, CDR2 SYDVKM. CDR3 amino acids: CASSLGGNYGYTF. Written as DNA, the CDR3 is TGTGCCAGCAGTTTAGGGGGGAACTATGGCTACACCTTC.

This clone showed up just a few times. This chain joins TRBV30 and TRBJ2-1, with D maybe TRBD2 (6 bases). The CDR3 consists of 13 residues. The germline CDR1 and CDR2 sequences are GTSNPN and SVGIG (reference sequence). Deletions cut 2 bases from V and 5 bases from J, with 10 bases between. CDR3 amino acids: CAWSWRGDNEQFF. CDR3 coding DNA: TGTGCCTGGAGTTGGCGGGGAGACAATGAGCAGTTCTTC.

The chain links TRBV11-2 to TRBJ2-5, with 8 bases that match TRBD1. This CDR3 contains 15 residues. Trimming took 4 bases from V and 5 from J; bases not matched to a gene: 9. Germline V lookup: CDR1 SGHAT, CDR2 FQNNGV. The CDR3 DNA sequence: TGTGCCAGCAGCTCCCAGGGGGCGCTGCGTGAGACCCAGTACTTC. Translation gives CASSSQGALRETQYF.

The chain carries TRBV25-1 and TRBJ1-1; 7 bases map to TRBD1. V shed 3 bases, J shed 6 bases, and the junction held 4 bases outside the gene matches. Germline V gene data show CDR1 as MGHDK and CDR2 as SYGVNS. CDR3 length equals 13 residues. Here the CDR3 reads CASSEPGQAEAFF. DNA of the CDR3: TGTGCCAGCAGTGAGCCCGGACAGGCTGAAGCTTTCTTT.

V usage is TRBV21-1 and J usage is TRBJ2-1; TRBD2 was called by the table and not checked on the DNA. TRBV21-1 is labeled a pseudogene. The CDR3 is 15 residues long. CDR3 residues: CASSTPSGRVDEQFF. CDR3 nucleotides: TGTGCCAGCAGCACTCCTAGCGGGAGAGTTGATGAGCAGTTCTTC.

In the case of this clone: A much larger clone differs by one base, so this may be a read error. Other nucleotide sequences from this sample produce the same CDR3. This chain connects TRBV5-4 to TRBJ1-2, with TRBD1 identical over 7 bases. This CDR3 comprises 17 residues. CDR1 and CDR2 from the germline V gene are SGHNT and YYREEE (reference sequence). The CDR3 DNA reads as TGCGCCAGCAGCTTGGAGTCCGGGGCGACAGGGAGGTTCGGCTACACCTTC. It is translated as CASSLESGATGRFGYTF.

J is TRBJ1-5 and V is TRBV11-2; D is ambiguous. Trimming shortened V by 0 bases and J by 5 bases, and 5 bases separated the two germline ends. This CDR3 is built from 13 residues. Germline lookup yields CDR1 SGHAT and CDR2 FQNNGV. The CDR3 sequence: CASSLDRDQPQHF. CDR3 nucleotides: TGTGCCAGCAGCTTAGATCGGGATCAGCCCCAGCATTTT.